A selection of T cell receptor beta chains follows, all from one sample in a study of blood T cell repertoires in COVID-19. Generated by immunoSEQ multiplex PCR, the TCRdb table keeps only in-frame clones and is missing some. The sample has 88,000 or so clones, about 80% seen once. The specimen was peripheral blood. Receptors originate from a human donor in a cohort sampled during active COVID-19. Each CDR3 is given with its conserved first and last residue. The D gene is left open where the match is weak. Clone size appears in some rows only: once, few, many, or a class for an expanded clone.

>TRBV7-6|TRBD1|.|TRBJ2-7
CASSPRTGNPYEQYF
TGTGCCAGCAGCCCCCGGACAGGGAACCCCTACGAGCAGTACTTC
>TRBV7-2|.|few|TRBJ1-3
CASSFAGNTIYF
TGTGCCAGCAGCTTCGCTGGAAACACCATATATTTT
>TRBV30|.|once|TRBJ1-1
CACLHRQVPEAFF
TGTGCCTGTCTCCATAGACAGGTGCCTGAAGCTTTCTTT
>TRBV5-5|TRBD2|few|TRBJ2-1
CASSLVTSGRARSNEQFF
TGTGCCAGCAGCTTAGTAACTAGCGGGAGGGCCCGGTCTAATGAGCAGTTCTTC
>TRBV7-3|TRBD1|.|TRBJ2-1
CASSPGQANEQFF
TGTGCCAGCAGCCCGGGACAGGCCAATGAGCAGTTCTTC
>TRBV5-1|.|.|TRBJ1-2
CASSFGGGVYGYTF
TGCGCCAGCAGCTTCGGGGGAGGTGTCTATGGCTACACCTTC
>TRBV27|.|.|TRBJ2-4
CASSLSELQGGGIQYF
TGTGCCAGCAGTTTATCGGAACTACAGGGAGGGGGCATTCAGTACTTC
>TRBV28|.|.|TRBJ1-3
CASRLQGENTIYF
TGTGCCAGCAGACTACAGGGTGAAAACACCATATATTTT
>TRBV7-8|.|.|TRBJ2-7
CASSLKIGSRFYEQYF
TGTGCCAGCAGCTTAAAAATTGGTAGTCGTTTCTACGAGCAGTACTTC
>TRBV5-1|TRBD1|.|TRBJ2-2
CASSLLQGANTGELFF
TGCGCCAGCAGCTTGCTTCAGGGGGCGAACACCGGGGAGCTGTTTTTT
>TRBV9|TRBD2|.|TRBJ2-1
CASSPRTSGTAEQFF
TGTGCCAGCAGCCCCCGGACTAGCGGGACGGCGGAGCAGTTCTTC
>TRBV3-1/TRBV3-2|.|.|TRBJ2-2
CASSRRGPGELFF
TGTGCCAGCAGCCGCAGGGGCCCCGGGGAGCTGTTTTTT
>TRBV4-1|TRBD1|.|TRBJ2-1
CASSQETGGFNEQFF
TGCGCCAGCAGCCAGGAGACAGGGGGCTTCAATGAGCAGTTCTTC
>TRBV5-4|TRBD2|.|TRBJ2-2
CASSVGLAGGGELFF
TGTGCCAGCAGCGTGGGACTAGCGGGAGGGGGGGAGCTGTTTTTT
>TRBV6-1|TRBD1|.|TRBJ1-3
CASSDRGLGNTIYF
TGTGCCAGCAGTGACAGGGGGCTAGGAAACACCATATATTTT
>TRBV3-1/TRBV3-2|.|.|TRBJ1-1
CASSPSAVPNTEAFF
TGTGCCAGCAGCCCCAGCGCCGTCCCGAACACTGAAGCTTTCTTT
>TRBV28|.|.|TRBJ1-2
CASSTTGFYGYTF
TGTGCCAGCAGCACCACAGGTTTTTATGGCTACACCTTC